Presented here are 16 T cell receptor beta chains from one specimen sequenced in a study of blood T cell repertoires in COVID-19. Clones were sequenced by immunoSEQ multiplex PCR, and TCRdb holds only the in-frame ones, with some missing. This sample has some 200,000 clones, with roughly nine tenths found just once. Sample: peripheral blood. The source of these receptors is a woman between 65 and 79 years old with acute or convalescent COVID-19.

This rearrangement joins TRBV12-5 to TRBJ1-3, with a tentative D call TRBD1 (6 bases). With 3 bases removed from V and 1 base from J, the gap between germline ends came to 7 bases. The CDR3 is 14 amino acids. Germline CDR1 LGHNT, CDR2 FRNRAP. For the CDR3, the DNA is TGTGCTAGTGGTTTAACAGGGTCTGGAAACACCATATATTTT. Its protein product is CASGLTGSGNTIYF.

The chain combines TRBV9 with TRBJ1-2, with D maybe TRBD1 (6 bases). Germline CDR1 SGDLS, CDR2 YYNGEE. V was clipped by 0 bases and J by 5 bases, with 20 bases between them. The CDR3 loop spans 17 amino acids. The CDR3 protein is CASSVDPTSPQGYGYTF. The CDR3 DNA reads TGTGCCAGCAGCGTAGACCCCACGTCCCCTCAGGGGTATGGCTACACCTTC.

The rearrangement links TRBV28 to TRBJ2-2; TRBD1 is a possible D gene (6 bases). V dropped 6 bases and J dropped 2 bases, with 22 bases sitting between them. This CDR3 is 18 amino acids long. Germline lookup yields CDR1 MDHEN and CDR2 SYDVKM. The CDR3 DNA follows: TGTGCCAGCAGCATTACGTCTCCCGGGACAACAAACACCGGGGAGCTGTTTTTT. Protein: CASSITSPGTTNTGELFF.

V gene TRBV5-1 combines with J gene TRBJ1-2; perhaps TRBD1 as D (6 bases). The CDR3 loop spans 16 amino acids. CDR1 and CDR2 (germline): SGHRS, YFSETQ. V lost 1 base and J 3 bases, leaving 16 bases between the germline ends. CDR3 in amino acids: CASSLNQGYEDYGYTF. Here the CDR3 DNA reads TGCGCCAGCAGCTTGAACCAGGGGTACGAGGACTATGGCTACACCTTC. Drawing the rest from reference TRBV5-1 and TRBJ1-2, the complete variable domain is KAGVTQTPRYLIKTRGQQVTLSCSPISGHRSVSWYQQTPGQGLQFLFEYFSETQRNKGNFPGRFSGRQFSNSRSEMNVSTLELGDSALYLCASSLNQGYEDYGYTFGSGTRLTVV.

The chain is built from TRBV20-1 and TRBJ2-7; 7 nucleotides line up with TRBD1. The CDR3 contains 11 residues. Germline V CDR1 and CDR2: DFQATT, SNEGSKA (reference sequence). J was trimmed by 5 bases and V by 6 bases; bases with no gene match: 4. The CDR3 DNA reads TGCAGTGCGAGCGACAGGGACGAGCAGTACTTC. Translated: CSASDRDEQYF.

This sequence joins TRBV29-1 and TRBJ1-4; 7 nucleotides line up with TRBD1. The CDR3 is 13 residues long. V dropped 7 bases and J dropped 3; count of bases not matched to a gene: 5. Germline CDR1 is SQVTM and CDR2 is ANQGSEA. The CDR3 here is CSAETGSNEKLFF. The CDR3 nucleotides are TGCAGCGCAGAGACAGGGTCTAATGAAAAACTGTTTTTT.

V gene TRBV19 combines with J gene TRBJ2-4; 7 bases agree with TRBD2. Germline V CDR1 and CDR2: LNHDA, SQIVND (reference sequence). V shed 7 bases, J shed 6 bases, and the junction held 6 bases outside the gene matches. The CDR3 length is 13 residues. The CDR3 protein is CASTSPGGNIQYF. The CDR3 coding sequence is TGTGCCAGTACATCGCCGGGGGGAAACATTCAGTACTTC.

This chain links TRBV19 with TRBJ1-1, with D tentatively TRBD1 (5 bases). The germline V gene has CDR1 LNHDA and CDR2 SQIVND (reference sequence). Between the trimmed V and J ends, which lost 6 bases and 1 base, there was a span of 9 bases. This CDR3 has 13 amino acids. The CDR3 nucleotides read TGTGCCAGTAGAGGGGTTGGGAACACTGAAGCTTTCTTT. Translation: CASRGVGNTEAFF.

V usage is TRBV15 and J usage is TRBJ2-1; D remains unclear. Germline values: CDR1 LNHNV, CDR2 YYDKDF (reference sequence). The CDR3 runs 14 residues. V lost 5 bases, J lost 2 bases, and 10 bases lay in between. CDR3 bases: TGTGCCACCAGCGAAGTGCGTCCCTACAATGAGCAGTTCTTC. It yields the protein CATSEVRPYNEQFF.

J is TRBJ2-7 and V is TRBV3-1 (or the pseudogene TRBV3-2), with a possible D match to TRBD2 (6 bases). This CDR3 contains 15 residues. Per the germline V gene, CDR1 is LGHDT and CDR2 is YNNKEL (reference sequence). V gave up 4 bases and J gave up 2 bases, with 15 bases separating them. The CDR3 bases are TGTGCCAGCAGCCCACCGGGACTCCCCACCTACGAGCAGTACTTC. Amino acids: CASSPPGLPTYEQYF.

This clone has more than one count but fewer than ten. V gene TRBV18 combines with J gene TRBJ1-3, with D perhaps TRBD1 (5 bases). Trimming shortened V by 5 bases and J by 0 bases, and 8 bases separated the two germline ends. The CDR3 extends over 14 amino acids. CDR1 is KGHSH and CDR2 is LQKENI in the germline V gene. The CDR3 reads CASSAQGSGNTIYF. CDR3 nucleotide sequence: TGTGCCAGCTCAGCTCAGGGCTCTGGAAACACCATATATTTT.

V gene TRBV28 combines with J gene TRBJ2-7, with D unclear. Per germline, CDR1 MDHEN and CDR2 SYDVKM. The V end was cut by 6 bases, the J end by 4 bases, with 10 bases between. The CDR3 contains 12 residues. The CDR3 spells CASSAAQYEQYF. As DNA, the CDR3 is TGTGCCAGCAGCGCAGCGCAGTACGAGCAGTACTTC.

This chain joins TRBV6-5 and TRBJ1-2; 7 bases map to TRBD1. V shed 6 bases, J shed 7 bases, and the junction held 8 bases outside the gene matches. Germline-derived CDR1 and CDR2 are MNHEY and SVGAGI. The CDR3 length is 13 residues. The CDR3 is CASRPTGKVGYTF. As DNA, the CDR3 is TGTGCCAGCAGGCCGACAGGGAAGGTTGGCTACACCTTC.

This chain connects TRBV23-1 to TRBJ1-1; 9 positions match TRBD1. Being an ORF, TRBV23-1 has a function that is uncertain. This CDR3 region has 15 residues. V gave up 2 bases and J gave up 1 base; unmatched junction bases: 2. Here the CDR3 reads CASSQKQGANTEAFF. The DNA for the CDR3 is TGCGCCAGCAGTCAAAAACAGGGGGCGAACACTGAAGCTTTCTTT.

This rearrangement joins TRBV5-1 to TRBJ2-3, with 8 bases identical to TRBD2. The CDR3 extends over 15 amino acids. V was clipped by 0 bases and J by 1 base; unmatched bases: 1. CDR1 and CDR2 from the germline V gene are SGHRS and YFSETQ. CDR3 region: CASSLAAGGTDTQYF. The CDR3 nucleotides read TGCGCCAGCAGCTTGGCAGCGGGAGGCACAGATACGCAGTATTTT.

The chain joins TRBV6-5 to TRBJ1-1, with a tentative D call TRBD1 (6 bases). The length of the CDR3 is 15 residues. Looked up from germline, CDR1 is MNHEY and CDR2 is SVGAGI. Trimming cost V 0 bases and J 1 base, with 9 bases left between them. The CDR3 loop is CASSYSGATNTEAFF. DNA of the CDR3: TGTGCCAGCAGTTACTCGGGGGCCACGAACACTGAAGCTTTCTTT.